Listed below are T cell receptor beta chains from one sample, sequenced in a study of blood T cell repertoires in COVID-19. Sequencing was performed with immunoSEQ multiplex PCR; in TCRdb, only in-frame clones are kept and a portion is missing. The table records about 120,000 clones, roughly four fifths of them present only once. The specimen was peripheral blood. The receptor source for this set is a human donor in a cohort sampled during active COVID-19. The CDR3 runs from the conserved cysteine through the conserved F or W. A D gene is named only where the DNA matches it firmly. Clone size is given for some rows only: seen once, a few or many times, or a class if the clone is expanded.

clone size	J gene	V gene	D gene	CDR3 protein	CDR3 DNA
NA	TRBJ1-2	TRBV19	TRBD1	CATAGTGFYGYTF	TGTGCCACCGCCGGGACAGGGTTCTATGGCTACACCTTC
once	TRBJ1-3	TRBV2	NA	CASSDPGRDDGNTIYF	TGTGCCAGCAGTGACCCCGGGAGGGATGATGGAAACACCATATATTTT
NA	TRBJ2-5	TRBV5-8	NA	CATTSGTQYF	TGTGCCACCACTTCGGGGACCCAGTACTTC
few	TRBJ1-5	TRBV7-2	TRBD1	CASSPDRGQPQHF	TGTGCCAGCAGCCCCGACAGGGGACAGCCCCAGCATTTT
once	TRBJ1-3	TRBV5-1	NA	CASSLTGGGNTIYF	TGCGCCAGCAGCTTGACAGGAGGGGGAAACACCATATATTTT
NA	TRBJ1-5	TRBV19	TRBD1	CASSQPGQGAQPQHF	TGTGCCAGTAGCCAGCCGGGACAGGGGGCCCAGCCCCAGCATTTT
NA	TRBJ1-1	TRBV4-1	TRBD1	CASSQAGTGNTEAFF	TGCGCCAGCAGCCAAGCCGGGACAGGGAACACTGAAGCTTTCTTT
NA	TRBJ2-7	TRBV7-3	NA	CASSPSGSYEQYF	TGTGCCAGCAGCCCCTCAGGGTCCTACGAGCAGTACTTC
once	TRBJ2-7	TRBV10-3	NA	CAIMVSNEQYF	TGTGCCATCATGGTCAGTAACGAGCAGTACTTC
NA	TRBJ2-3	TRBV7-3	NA	CASSLFPRGAHTDTQYF	TGTGCCAGCAGCTTATTCCCCAGGGGGGCTCACACAGATACGCAGTATTTT
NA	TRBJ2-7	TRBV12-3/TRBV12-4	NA	CASKSGIYEQYF	TGTGCCAGCAAATCCGGGATCTACGAGCAGTACTTC
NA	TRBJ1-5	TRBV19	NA	CASSRGRDGNQPQHF	TGTGCCAGTAGTAGGGGGCGCGATGGAAATCAGCCCCAGCATTTT
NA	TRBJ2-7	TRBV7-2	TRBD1	CASSSSTGGYEQYF	TGTGCCAGCAGCTCCTCAACAGGGGGCTACGAGCAGTACTTC
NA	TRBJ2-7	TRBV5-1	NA	CASSAGSGYEQYF	TGCGCCAGCAGCGCAGGGTCGGGTTACGAGCAGTACTTC
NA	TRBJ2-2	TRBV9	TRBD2	CASSVEGWGGAHTGELFF	TGTGCCAGCAGCGTAGAAGGCTGGGGAGGGGCCCACACCGGGGAGCTGTTTTTT
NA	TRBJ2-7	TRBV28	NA	CASSPRDFGPSSYEQYF	TGTGCCAGCAGTCCAAGGGACTTTGGGCCCTCCTCCTACGAGCAGTACTTC
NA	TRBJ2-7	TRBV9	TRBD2	CASSVDPSGYEQYF	TGTGCCAGCAGCGTAGATCCTAGCGGGTACGAGCAGTACTTC
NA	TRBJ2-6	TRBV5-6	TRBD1	CASSLLERTGGTGANVLTF	TGTGCCAGCAGCTTGCTGGAGAGAACAGGGGGCACTGGGGCCAACGTCCTGACTTTC
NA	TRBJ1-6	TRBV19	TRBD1	CASRDRGKLGSPLHF	TGTGCCAGCCGGGACAGGGGGAAACTGGGCTCACCCCTCCACTTT
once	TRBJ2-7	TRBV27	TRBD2	CASSATSVSEQYF	TGTGCCAGCAGTGCCACTAGCGTCAGCGAGCAGTACTTC
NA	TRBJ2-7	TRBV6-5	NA	CASSYSSWGRNYEQYF	TGTGCCAGCAGTTACTCTTCATGGGGCCGGAACTACGAGCAGTACTTC
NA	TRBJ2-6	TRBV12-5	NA	CASGLGETGANVLTF	TGTGCTAGTGGTCTGGGAGAGACTGGGGCCAACGTCCTGACTTTC
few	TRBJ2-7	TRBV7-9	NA	CASSLEAGSSYEQYF	TGTGCCAGCAGCTTAGAAGCGGGCAGCTCCTACGAGCAGTACTTC
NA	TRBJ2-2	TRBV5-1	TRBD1	CASSLDRGVAGELFF	TGCGCCAGCAGCCTCGACAGGGGGGTTGCCGGGGAGCTGTTTTTT
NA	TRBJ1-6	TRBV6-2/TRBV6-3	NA	CASSYPREGSYNSPLHF	TGTGCCAGCAGTTACCCAAGGGAGGGGTCCTATAATTCACCCCTCCACTTT
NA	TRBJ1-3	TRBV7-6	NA	CASSLLTANSGNTIYF	TGTGCCAGCAGCTTATTAACAGCCAACTCTGGAAACACCATATATTTT
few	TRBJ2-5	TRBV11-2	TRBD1	CASIVGDRQKETQYF	TGTGCCAGCATTGTTGGGGACAGGCAAAAGGAGACCCAGTACTTC
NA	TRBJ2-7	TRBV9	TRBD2	CASSVHSGTNSYEQYF	TGTGCCAGCAGCGTCCATAGCGGGACCAACTCCTACGAGCAGTACTTC
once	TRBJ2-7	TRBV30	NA	CAWSVDIYEQYF	TGTGCCTGGAGTGTCGACATCTACGAGCAGTACTTC
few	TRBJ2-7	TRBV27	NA	CASSSGGGGEQYF	TGTGCCAGCAGCTCAGGAGGAGGAGGCGAGCAGTACTTC
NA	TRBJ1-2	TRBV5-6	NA	CASSLDWTANYGYTF	TGTGCCAGCAGCTTGGACTGGACAGCAAACTATGGCTACACCTTC
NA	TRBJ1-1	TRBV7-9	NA	CASSTVDLNTEAFF	TGTGCCAGCAGCACAGTAGATTTGAACACTGAAGCTTTCTTT
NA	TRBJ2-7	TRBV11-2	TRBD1	CASSLIPDRGLEQYF	TGTGCCAGCAGCTTAATACCGGACAGGGGGCTCGAGCAGTACTTC
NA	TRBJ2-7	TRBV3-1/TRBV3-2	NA	CASSHGGSYEQYF	TGTGCCAGCAGCCACGGCGGATCCTACGAGCAGTACTTC
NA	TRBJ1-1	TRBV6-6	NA	CASSQEGGRSTEAFF	TGTGCCAGCAGTCAGGAGGGGGGGCGCAGCACTGAAGCTTTCTTT
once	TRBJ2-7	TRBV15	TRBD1	CATSRVDRAGEQYF	TGTGCCACCAGCAGGGTAGACAGGGCGGGCGAGCAGTACTTC
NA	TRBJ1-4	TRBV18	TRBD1	CASSPTGVINEKLFF	TGTGCCAGCTCACCAACAGGGGTCATTAATGAAAAACTGTTTTTT
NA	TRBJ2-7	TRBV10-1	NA	CASSEGREQYF	TGCGCCAGCAGTGAGGGGCGAGAGCAGTACTTC
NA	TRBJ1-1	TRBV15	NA	CATSSGVWLETEAFF	TGTGCCACCAGCAGCGGGGTCTGGCTGGAGACTGAAGCTTTCTTT
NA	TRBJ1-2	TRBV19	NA	CASRSGEWGLNYGYTF	TGTGCCAGTAGATCGGGGGAATGGGGTTTGAACTATGGCTACACCTTC
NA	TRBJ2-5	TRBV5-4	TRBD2	CASSPRGEGETQYF	TGTGCCAGCAGCCCTCGGGGGGAGGGAGAGACCCAGTACTTC
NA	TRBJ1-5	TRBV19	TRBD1	CASSTTGLRNQPQHF	TGTGCCAGTAGTACGACAGGGTTAAGAAATCAGCCCCAGCATTTT
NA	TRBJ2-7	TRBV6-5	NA	CASSYRSPSDSYEQYF	TGTGCCAGCAGTTATAGGTCCCCCTCGGACAGCTACGAGCAGTACTTC
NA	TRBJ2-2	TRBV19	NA	CASTPRQILINAGELFF	TGTGCCAGTACCCCTCGACAGATCCTAATTAACGCCGGGGAGCTGTTTTTT
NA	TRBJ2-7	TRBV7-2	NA	CASSLDSGPSYEQYF	TGTGCCAGCAGCTTAGATAGCGGACCCTCCTACGAGCAGTACTTC
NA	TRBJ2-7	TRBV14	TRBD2	CASSLPGSGEEQYF	TGTGCCAGCAGCCTCCCGGGTAGCGGGGAGGAGCAGTACTTC
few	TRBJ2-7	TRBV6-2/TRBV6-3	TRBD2	CASTPSGSSYEQYF	TGTGCCAGCACCCCTAGCGGGAGCTCCTACGAGCAGTACTTC
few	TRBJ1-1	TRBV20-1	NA	CSAGPFGAFF	TGCAGTGCTGGGCCCTTCGGAGCTTTCTTT
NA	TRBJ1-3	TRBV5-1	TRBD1	CASSPEPAGTGLFSGNTIYF	TGCGCCAGCAGCCCCGAACCGGCAGGGACAGGTCTTTTTTCTGGAAACACCATATATTTT
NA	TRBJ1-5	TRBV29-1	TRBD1	CSVDGGQGNQPQHF	TGCAGCGTTGACGGGGGACAGGGCAATCAGCCCCAGCATTTT
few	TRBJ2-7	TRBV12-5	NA	CASGLDSSGEFYEQYF	TGTGCTAGTGGTTTGGACTCATCAGGGGAATTCTACGAGCAGTACTTC
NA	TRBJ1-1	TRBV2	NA	CASSEGVTAFF	TGTGCCAGCAGTGAGGGAGTAACAGCTTTCTTT